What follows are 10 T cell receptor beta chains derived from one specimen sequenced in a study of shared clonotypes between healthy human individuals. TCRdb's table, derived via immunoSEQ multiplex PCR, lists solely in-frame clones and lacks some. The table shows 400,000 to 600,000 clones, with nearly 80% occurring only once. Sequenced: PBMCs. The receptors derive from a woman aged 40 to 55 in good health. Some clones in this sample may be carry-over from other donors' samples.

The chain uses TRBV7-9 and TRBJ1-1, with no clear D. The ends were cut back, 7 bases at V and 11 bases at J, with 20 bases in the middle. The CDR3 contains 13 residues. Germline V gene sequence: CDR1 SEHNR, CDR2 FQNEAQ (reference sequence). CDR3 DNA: TGTGCCAGCAACGCCATTTGGGCGACACGGGCTTTCTTT. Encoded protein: CASNAIWATRAFF.

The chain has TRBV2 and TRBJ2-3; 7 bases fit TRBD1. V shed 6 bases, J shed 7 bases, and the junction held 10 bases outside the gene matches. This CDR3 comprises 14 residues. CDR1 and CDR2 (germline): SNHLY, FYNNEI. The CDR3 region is CASRTVGGVNTQYF. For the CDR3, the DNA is TGTGCCAGCAGGACGGTAGGGGGCGTAAATACGCAGTATTTT.

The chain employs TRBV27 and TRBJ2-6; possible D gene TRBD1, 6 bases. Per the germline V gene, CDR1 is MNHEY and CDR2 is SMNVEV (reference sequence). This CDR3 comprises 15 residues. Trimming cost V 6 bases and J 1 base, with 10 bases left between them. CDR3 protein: CASRQGASGANVLTF. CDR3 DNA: TGTGCCAGCAGACAGGGAGCATCTGGGGCCAACGTCCTGACTTTC. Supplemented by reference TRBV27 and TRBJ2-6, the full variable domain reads EAQVTQNPRYLITVTGKKLTVTCSQNMNHEYMSWYRQDPGLGLRQIYYSMNVEVTDKGDVPEGYKVSRKEKRNFPLILESPSPNQTSLYFCASRQGASGANVLTFGAGSRLTVL.

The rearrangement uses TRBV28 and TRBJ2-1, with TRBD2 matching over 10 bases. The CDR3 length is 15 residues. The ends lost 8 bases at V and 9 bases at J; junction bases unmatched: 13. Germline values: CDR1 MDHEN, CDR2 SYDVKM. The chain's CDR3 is CASFQGTRTSGEQFF. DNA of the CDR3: TGTGCCAGCTTCCAAGGTACACGGACTAGCGGTGAGCAGTTCTTC.

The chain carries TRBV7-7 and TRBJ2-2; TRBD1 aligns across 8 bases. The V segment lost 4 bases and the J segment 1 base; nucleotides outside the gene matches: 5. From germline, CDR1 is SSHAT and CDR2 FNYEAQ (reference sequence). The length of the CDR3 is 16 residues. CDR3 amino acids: CASSWGQAENTGELFF. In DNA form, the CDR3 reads TGTGCCAGCAGCTGGGGACAGGCCGAGAACACCGGGGAGCTGTTTTTT.

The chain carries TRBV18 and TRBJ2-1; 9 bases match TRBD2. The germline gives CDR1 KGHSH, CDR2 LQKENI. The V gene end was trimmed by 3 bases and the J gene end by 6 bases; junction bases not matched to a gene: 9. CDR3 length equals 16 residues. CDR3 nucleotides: TGTGCCAGCTCACCGACTAGCGGAGCCCTCCCCAATGAGCAGTTCTTC. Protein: CASSPTSGALPNEQFF.

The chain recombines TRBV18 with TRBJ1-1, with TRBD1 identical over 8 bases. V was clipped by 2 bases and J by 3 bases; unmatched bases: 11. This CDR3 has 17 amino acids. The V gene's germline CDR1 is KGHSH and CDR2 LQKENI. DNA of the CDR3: TGTGCCAGCTCACCAAGGGGCCCTACAGGGGGGGACACTGAAGCTTTCTTT. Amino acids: CASSPRGPTGGDTEAFF. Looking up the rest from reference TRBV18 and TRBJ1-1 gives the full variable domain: NAGVMQNPRHLVRRRGQEARLRCSPMKGHSHVYWYRQLPEEGLKFMVYLQKENIIDESGMPKERFSAEFPKEGPSILRIQQVVRGDSAAYFCASSPRGPTGGDTEAFFGQGTRLTVV.

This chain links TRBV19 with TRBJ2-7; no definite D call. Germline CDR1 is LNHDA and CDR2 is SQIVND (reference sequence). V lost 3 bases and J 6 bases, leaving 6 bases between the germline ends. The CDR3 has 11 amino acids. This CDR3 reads CASSIGIEQYF. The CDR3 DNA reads TGTGCCAGTAGTATCGGCATCGAGCAGTACTTC.

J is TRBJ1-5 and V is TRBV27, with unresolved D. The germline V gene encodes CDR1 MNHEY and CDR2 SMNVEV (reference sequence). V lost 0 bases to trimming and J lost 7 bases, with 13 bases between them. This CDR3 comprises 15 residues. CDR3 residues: CASSLSFGVRQPQHF. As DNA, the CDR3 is TGTGCCAGCAGTTTATCCTTTGGGGTACGACAGCCCCAGCATTTT.

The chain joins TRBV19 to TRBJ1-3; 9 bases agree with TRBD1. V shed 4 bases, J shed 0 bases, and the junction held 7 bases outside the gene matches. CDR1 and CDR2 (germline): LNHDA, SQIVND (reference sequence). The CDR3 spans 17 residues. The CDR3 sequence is CASSTHRDRDSGNTIYF. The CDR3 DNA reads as TGTGCCAGTAGTACTCACCGGGACAGGGACTCTGGAAACACCATATATTTT. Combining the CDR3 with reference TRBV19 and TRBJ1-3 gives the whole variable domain DGGITQSPKYLFRKEGQNVTLSCEQNLNHDAMYWYRQDPGQGLRLIYYSQIVNDFQKGDIAEGYSVSREKKESFPLTVTSAQKNPTAFYLCASSTHRDRDSGNTIYFGEGSWLTVV.